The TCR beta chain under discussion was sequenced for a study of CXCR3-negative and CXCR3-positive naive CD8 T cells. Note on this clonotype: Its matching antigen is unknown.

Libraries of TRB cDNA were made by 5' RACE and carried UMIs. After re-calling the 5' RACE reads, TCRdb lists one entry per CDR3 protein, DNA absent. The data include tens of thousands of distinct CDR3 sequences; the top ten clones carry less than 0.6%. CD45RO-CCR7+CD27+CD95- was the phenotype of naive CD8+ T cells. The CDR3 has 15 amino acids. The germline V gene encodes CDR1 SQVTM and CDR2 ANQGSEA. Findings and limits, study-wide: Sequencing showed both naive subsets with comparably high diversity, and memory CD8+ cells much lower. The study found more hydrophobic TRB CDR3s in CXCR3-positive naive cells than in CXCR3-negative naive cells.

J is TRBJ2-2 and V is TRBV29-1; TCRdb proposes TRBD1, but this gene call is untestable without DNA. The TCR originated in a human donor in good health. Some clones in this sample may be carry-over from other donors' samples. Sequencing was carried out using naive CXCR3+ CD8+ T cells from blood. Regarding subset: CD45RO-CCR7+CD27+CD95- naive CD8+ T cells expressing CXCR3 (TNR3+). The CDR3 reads CSVETGPPYRGELFF.